Each of the 5 T cell receptor beta chains below was sequenced from the same sample in a study of T cells in Graves' hyperthyroidism and ophthalmopathy. TCR beta CDR3 sequences were amplified from RNA transcripts. Initially, a first-round RT-PCR of the TCR CDR3 employed the HTBI primer set. TCRdb re-derived calls from the multiplex PCR reads in MiXCR, one entry per CDR3 protein. The data contain 640,000 or so distinct CDR3 sequences, around 15% of them seen just once; the ten biggest clones take up about 3.9%. What was sequenced was blood. The receptors were sampled from a middle-aged woman with Graves' ophthalmopathy.

This clonotype has a count of ten or more. This chain joins TRBV6-2 or TRBV6-3 and TRBJ1-1; the D is unclear. The CDR3 is 14 amino acids. Trimming pared 5 bases from V and 1 base from J, leaving 11 bases between. The germline V gene encodes CDR1 MNHEY and CDR2 SVGEGT. The CDR3 sequence is CASSPNRKNTEAFF. The CDR3 DNA follows: TGTGCCAGCAGTCCCAACCGGAAGAACACTGAAGCTTTCTTT.

This clonotype turned up a few times. V is TRBV30 and J is TRBJ2-4, with TRBD2 matching over 11 bases. J lost 7 bases, V lost 0 bases, and 23 bases had no gene match. The CDR3 has 21 residues. Germline loops: CDR1 GTSNPN, CDR2 SVGIG (reference sequence). CDR3 nucleotide sequence: TGTGCCTGGAGTGTAGACTACGGGAAACTAGCGGGAGCGGGAAAGAGGAACATTCAGTACTTC. Translating it yields CAWSVDYGKLAGAGKRNIQYF.

This clonotype showed up many times. The rearrangement links TRBV29-1 to TRBJ1-2; the D is unclear. Germline CDR1 is SQVTM and CDR2 is ANQGSEA. Trimming left V 4 bases short and J 4 bases short, with 13 bases between. This CDR3 has 13 residues. CDR3 coding DNA: TGCAGCGTTGGATCAGGCTCTTCCTATGGCTACACCTTC. Translated: CSVGSGSSYGYTF.

The sample holds many counts of this clonotype. The genes are TRBV20-1 and TRBJ1-2; a possible D gene is TRBD1 (6 bases). Germline values: CDR1 DFQATT, CDR2 SNEGSKA (reference sequence). V lost 6 bases, J lost 8 bases, and 16 bases lay in between. CDR3 length: 12 amino acids. The CDR3 DNA follows: TGCAGTGCCACCCCGACAGGAAGCGGCTACACCTTC. Translation: CSATPTGSGYTF.

This clonotype was seen at least ten times. V and J are TRBV2 and TRBJ1-5; D is ambiguous. Germline V gene lookup returns CDR1 SNHLY and CDR2 FYNNEI. The CDR3 covers 14 residues. Trimming stripped 5 bases from V and 3 bases from J, with 11 bases between. Written as DNA, the CDR3 is TGTGCCAGCAGTAAAGGACCGTACAATCAGCCCCAGCATTTT. Residues: CASSKGPYNQPQHF.